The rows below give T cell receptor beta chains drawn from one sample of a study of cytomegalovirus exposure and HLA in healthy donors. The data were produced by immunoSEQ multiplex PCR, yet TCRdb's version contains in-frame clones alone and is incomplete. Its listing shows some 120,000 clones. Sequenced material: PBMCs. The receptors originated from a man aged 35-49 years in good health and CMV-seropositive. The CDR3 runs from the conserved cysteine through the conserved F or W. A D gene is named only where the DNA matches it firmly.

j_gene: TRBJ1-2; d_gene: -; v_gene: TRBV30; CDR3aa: CAWSGSESDGYTF
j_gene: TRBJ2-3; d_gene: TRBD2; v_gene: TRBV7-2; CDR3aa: CASSSPFRLAGTSTDTQYF
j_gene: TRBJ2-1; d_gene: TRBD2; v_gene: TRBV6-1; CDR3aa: CALAGGDYNEQFF
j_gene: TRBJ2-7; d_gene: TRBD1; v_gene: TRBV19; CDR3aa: CASSMKQGIYEQYF
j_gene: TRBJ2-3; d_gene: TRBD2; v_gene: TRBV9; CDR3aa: CASSVGLAGRGTGTDTQYF
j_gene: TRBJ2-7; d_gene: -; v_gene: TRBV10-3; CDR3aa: CAISESTGQRYF
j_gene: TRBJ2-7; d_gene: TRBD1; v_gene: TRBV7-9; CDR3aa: CASGDRGNEQYF
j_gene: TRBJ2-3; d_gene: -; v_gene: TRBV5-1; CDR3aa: CASSLDASTDTQYF
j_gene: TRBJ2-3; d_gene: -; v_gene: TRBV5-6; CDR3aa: CASSLAGWRTDTQYF
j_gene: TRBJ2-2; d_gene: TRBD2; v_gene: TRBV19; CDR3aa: CASSRLADTGELFF
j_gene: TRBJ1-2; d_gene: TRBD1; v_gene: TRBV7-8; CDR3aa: CASSFNSGTVYGYTF
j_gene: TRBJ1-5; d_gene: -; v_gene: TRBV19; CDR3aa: CASSIGIVNQPQHF
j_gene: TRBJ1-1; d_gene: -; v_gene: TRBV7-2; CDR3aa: CASSLGGTYRVGDTEAFF
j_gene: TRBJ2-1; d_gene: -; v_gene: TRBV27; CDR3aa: CASSDSAPYNEQFF
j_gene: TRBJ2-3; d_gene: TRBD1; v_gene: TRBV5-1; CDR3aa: CASSPDRASTDTQYF
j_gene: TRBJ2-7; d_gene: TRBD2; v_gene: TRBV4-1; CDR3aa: CASSQDSRRERYEQYF